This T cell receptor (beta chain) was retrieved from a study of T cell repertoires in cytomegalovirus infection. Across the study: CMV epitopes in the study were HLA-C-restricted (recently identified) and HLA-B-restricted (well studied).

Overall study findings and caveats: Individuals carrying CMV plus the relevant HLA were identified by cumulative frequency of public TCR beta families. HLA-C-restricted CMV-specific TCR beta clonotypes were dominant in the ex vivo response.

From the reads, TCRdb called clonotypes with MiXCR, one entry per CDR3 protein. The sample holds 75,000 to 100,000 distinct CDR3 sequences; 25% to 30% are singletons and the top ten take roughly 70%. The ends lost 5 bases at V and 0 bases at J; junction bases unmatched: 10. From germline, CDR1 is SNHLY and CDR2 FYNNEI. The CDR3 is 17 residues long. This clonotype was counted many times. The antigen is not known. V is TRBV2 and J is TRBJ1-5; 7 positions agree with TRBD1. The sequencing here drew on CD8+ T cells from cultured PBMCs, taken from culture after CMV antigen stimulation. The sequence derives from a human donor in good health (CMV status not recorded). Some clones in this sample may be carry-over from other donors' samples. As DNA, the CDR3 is TGTGCCAGCAGTTCCCCGGACAGGAACTTTAGCAATCAGCCCCAGCATTTT. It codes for CASSSPDRNFSNQPQHF.